What follows are 18 T cell receptor beta chains derived from one specimen sequenced in a study of T-cell memory formation after mild COVID-19. One entry per CDR3 protein, called by TCRdb with MiXCR from the 5' RACE reads. This sample has about 180,000 distinct CDR3 sequences, with about a sixth found just once. The sample was PBMCs or a T cell subset sorted from them (not recorded which). These receptors originate from an adult woman who had mild COVID-19 (a few samples of this study predate the infection). Cell type and time point are not known.

The CDR3 nucleotides are TGTGCCAGCAGTTTACGGGGGGGGCCCACCCAGCCTTGGAATACGCAGTATTTT. Encoded protein: CASSLRGGPTQPWNTQYF. The chain uses TRBV12-3 or TRBV12-4 and TRBJ2-3, with 8 bases identical to TRBD2. Germline trimming cut 2 bases from V and 7 bases from J; bases unmatched to any gene: 17. CDR3 length equals 18 residues.

V and J are TRBV11-3 and TRBJ1-1, with D possibly TRBD1 on 5 matching bases. CDR3 length: 20 amino acids. CDR1 is SGHNT, CDR2 YENEEA, per germline. V lost 5 bases, J lost 0 bases, and 28 bases lay in between. DNA of the CDR3: TGTGCCAGCAGCCCGCAAGGCCGGCAACCGGACATTCCTATGAACACTGAAGCTTTCTTT. Its translation: CASSPQGRQPDIPMNTEAFF.

V usage is TRBV7-6 and J usage is TRBJ2-5; D is uncertain. V lost 5 bases to trimming and J lost 1 base, with 5 bases between them. CDR3 length: 12 residues. From germline, CDR1 is SGHVS and CDR2 FNYEAQ. The CDR3 sequence is CASSRIQETQYF. As DNA, the CDR3 is TGTGCCAGCAGCCGAATCCAAGAGACCCAGTACTTC.

This rearrangement joins TRBV20-1 to TRBJ2-4, with unresolved D. Trimming shortened V by 3 bases and J by 1 base, and 13 bases separated the two germline ends. The CDR3 is 15 amino acids. Germline values: CDR1 DFQATT, CDR2 SNEGSKA (reference sequence). The CDR3 DNA sequence: TGCAGTGCTAGTAGTCATTGGGTGGCCAAAAACATTCAGTACTTC. Protein sequence: CSASSHWVAKNIQYF.

The chain has TRBV7-2 and TRBJ1-1, with D perhaps matching TRBD1 (5 bases). The CDR3 runs 12 residues. With 3 bases removed from V and 9 bases from J, the gap between germline ends came to 11 bases. The V gene's germline CDR1 is SGHTA and CDR2 FQGNSA. The CDR3 DNA is TGTGCCAGCAGCTTCTCTGACAGCCAAGCTTTCTTT. Translation gives CASSFSDSQAFF. The entire variable domain, with the rest obtained from reference TRBV7-2 and TRBJ1-1, is as follows: GAGVSQSPSNKVTEKGKDVELRCDPISGHTALYWYRQSLGQGLEFLIYFQGNSAPDKSGLPSDRFSAERTGGSVSTLTIQRTQQEDSAVYLCASSFSDSQAFFGQGTRLTVV.

This clonotype was counted between two and nine times. J is TRBJ1-6 and V is TRBV6-5; a possible D gene is TRBD1 (5 bases). There are 15 residues in the CDR3. Germline V gives CDR1 MNHEY, CDR2 SVGAGI. V was shortened by 2 bases and J by 11 bases, with 16 bases between the two germline ends. CDR3 protein: CASSYQHPQQAPLHF. DNA of the CDR3: TGTGCCAGCAGTTACCAACACCCGCAACAGGCACCCCTCCACTTT.

This clonotype was recorded at least ten times. This chain uses TRBV4-3 with TRBJ2-1; tentatively, D is TRBD2 (6 bases). The CDR3 has 14 amino acids. Germline assignment: CDR1 LGHNA and CDR2 YSLEER. V was pared by 1 base and J by 5 bases, with 9 bases between. In DNA form, the CDR3 reads TGCGCCAGCAGCCAAGGAGCGGGTCACAATGAGCAGTTCTTC. Protein sequence: CASSQGAGHNEQFF.

This clonotype was detected a few times. The J gene is TRBJ1-5, the V gene TRBV24-1; no clear D gene. CDR1 KGHDR and CDR2 SFDVKD come from the germline V gene. The CDR3 totals 12 residues. Deletions cut 1 base from V and 7 bases from J, with 4 bases between. The CDR3, as DNA: TGTGCCACCAGTGATTTAGGGCAGCCCCAGCATTTT. Translated, it gives CATSDLGQPQHF.

This clonotype was found a few times. The chain has TRBV20-1 and TRBJ2-7; TRBD2 agrees at 7 bases. This CDR3 has 12 residues. Germline values: CDR1 DFQATT, CDR2 SNEGSKA (reference sequence). Germline trimming cut 6 bases from V and 3 bases from J; bases unmatched to any gene: 5. This CDR3 reads CSAMTSRYEQYF. The DNA of the CDR3 is TGCAGTGCCATGACTAGCCGCTACGAGCAGTACTTC.

V and J are TRBV5-1 and TRBJ1-2; unclear D gene. The CDR3 runs to 16 residues. Trimming took 0 bases from V and 3 from J, leaving 15 bases between them. Germline CDR1 reads SGHRS; CDR2 reads YFSETQ. The CDR3 DNA follows: TGCGCCAGCAGCTTGGATCCGGGATCGCGCTACTATGGCTACACCTTC. Translating gives CASSLDPGSRYYGYTF.

This clonotype has a handful of counts. CDR3 sequence (DNA): TGTGCCAGCAGCCCCGGCCGCCGGTCCCGGGAGACCCAGTACTTC. Amino acids: CASSPGRRSRETQYF. This chain connects TRBV5-4 to TRBJ2-5, with D hard to call. The length of the CDR3 is 15 residues. V was shortened by 4 bases and J by 5 bases, with 18 bases between the two germline ends. Looked up from germline, CDR1 is SGHNT and CDR2 is YYREEE (reference sequence).

This clonotype turned up a few times. This chain uses TRBV6-2 or TRBV6-3 with TRBJ2-3, with D perhaps TRBD1 or TRBD2 (6 bases each). With 2 bases removed from V and 2 bases from J, the gap between germline ends came to 11 bases. This CDR3 region has 15 residues. Germline-derived CDR1 and CDR2 are MNHEY and SVGEGT. CDR3 region: CASSYLRGDTDTQYF. CDR3 sequence (DNA): TGTGCCAGCAGTTACCTGAGGGGGGACACAGATACGCAGTATTTT.

The chain combines TRBV14 with TRBJ2-1, with 9 nucleotides matching TRBD2. The V gene end was trimmed by 2 bases and the J gene end by 9 bases; junction bases not matched to a gene: 8. There are 15 residues in the CDR3. From germline, CDR1 is SGHDN and CDR2 FVKESK. In DNA, the CDR3 is TGTGCCAGCAGCCAAAATGCGGGAGGGATGGGTGAGCAGTTCTTC. As protein: CASSQNAGGMGEQFF.

The chain is built from TRBV11-2 and TRBJ2-6; D uncertain. CDR3 length: 15 residues. Germline assignment: CDR1 SGHAT and CDR2 FQNNGV. V was pared by 4 bases and J by 0 bases, with 7 bases between. CDR3: CASSSLSSGANVLTF. The CDR3 coding sequence is TGTGCCAGCAGCTCTTTAAGCTCTGGGGCCAACGTCCTGACTTTC.

The rearrangement joins TRBV5-1 to TRBJ2-7, with 8 bases aligning to TRBD2. This CDR3 is built from 14 residues. Germline V CDR1 and CDR2: SGHRS, YFSETQ. The V gene end was trimmed by 4 bases and the J gene end by 4 bases; junction bases not matched to a gene: 7. CDR3 nucleotides: TGCGCCAGCAGCATCCTAGCGGGCCGTTACGAGCAGTACTTC. This translates into CASSILAGRYEQYF. The whole variable domain, remainder taken from reference TRBV5-1 and TRBJ2-7, is KAGVTQTPRYLIKTRGQQVTLSCSPISGHRSVSWYQQTPGQGLQFLFEYFSETQRNKGNFPGRFSGRQFSNSRSEMNVSTLELGDSALYLCASSILAGRYEQYFGPGTRLTVT.

This clonotype was recorded a few times. The chain recombines TRBV7-9 with TRBJ2-1, with TRBD2 as a possible D gene (5 bases). CDR1 SEHNR and CDR2 FQNEAQ come from the germline V gene (reference sequence). V was pared by 5 bases and J by 7 bases, with 9 bases between. CDR3 size: 12 residues. CDR3 sequence reads: CASSARGNEQFF. CDR3 DNA sequence: TGTGCCAGCAGCGCTCGAGGGAATGAGCAGTTCTTC. The full variable domain, completed using reference TRBV7-9 and TRBJ2-1, is DTGVSQNPRHKITKRGQNVTFRCDPISEHNRLYWYRQTLGQGPEFLTYFQNEAQLEKSRLLSDRFSAERPKGSFSTLEIQRTEQGDSAMYLCASSARGNEQFFGPGTRLTVL.

This clonotype was counted between two and nine times. The genes are TRBV9 and TRBJ2-3; unclear D gene. CDR3 length equals 14 residues. The germline gives CDR1 SGDLS, CDR2 YYNGEE. V lost 2 bases and J 6 bases, leaving 13 bases between the germline ends. Written as DNA, the CDR3 is TGTGCCAGCAGCGTTTGGCACAGCGAGGATACGCAGTATTTT. It yields the protein CASSVWHSEDTQYF.

This clonotype was observed a handful of times. V usage is TRBV19 and J usage is TRBJ1-1; 10 bases agree with TRBD1. Germline trimming cut 8 bases from V and 2 bases from J; bases unmatched to any gene: 2. The length of the CDR3 is 13 residues. The germline CDR1 and CDR2 sequences are LNHDA and SQIVND (reference sequence). The chain's CDR3 is CASWDRGNTEAFF. CDR3 bases: TGTGCCAGTTGGGACAGGGGAAACACTGAAGCTTTCTTT.